These 7 T cell receptor beta chains originate from one sample sequenced in a study of cytomegalovirus exposure and HLA in healthy donors. Primers: 60 Vbeta forward and 13 Jbeta reverse. Some clones are missing from TCRdb's copy, which holds only in-frame ones; the method was immunoSEQ multiplex PCR. In the table there are about 98,000 clones, around 74% of which are singletons. The specimen sequenced was PBMCs. The source of these receptors is a male donor in good health and CMV-seronegative.

The CDR3 loop reads CASSLRSSGRSYNEQFF. In DNA form, the CDR3 reads TGTGCCAGCAGCTTAAGGTCTAGCGGGAGGTCTTACAATGAGCAGTTCTTC. The chain couples TRBV11-3 to TRBJ2-1, with 11 bases identical to TRBD2. This CDR3 spans 17 amino acids. V gave up 2 bases and J gave up 4 bases; unmatched junction bases: 7. Germline V gene sequence: CDR1 SGHNT, CDR2 YENEEA.

This rearrangement joins TRBV19 to TRBJ2-7, with TRBD1 as a possible D gene (6 bases). The CDR3 covers 12 residues. The V and J ends lost 6 bases and 4 bases respectively, with 10 bases between them. Germline CDR1 reads LNHDA; CDR2 reads SQIVND (reference sequence). CDR3 region: CASRGTHYEQYF. The CDR3 coding sequence is TGTGCCAGTAGAGGGACACATTACGAGCAGTACTTC.

The chain joins TRBV6-5 to TRBJ1-1, with D tentatively TRBD1 (6 bases). Looked up from germline, CDR1 is MNHEY and CDR2 is SVGAGI. The ends were cut back, 7 bases at V and 1 base at J, with 13 bases in the middle. The CDR3 runs 14 residues. CDR3 protein: CASTRQASNTEAFF. CDR3 sequence (DNA): TGTGCCAGCACCCGACAGGCCTCGAACACTGAAGCTTTCTTT.

This clone appeared a single time. The chain links TRBV27 to TRBJ2-7; maybe TRBD2 (6 bases). The ends were cut back, 5 bases at V and 3 bases at J, with 14 bases in the middle. CDR3 length equals 14 residues. Germline CDR1 and CDR2: MNHEY and SMNVEV (reference sequence). The CDR3 sequence: CASSTLAQRYEQYF. The CDR3 bases are TGTGCCAGCAGTACACTAGCTCAACGCTACGAGCAGTACTTC.

The chain links TRBV7-8 to TRBJ2-5; D unresolved. Matching the DNA end better, TRBJ2-7 makes the J call doubtful. Germline V lookup: CDR1 SGHVS, CDR2 FQNEAQ. This CDR3 has 12 amino acids. The CDR3 sequence is CASSLQAYEQYF. CDR3 coding DNA: TGTGCCAGCAGCTTGCAAGCCTACGAGCAGTACTTC.

This chain joins TRBV11-2 and TRBJ2-7; weak D call: TRBD2 (6 bases). The CDR3 length is 15 residues. Looked up from germline, CDR1 is SGHAT and CDR2 is FQNNGV. Trimming left V 0 bases short and J 6 bases short, with 15 bases between. The CDR3 loop reads CASSLDLAANSEQYF. Here the CDR3 DNA reads TGTGCCAGCAGCTTAGACTTAGCGGCCAACTCCGAGCAGTACTTC.

This clone was found a few times. The chain carries TRBV7-9 and TRBJ1-4, with TRBD1 matching 7 bases. V trimming: 5 bases; J trimming: 6 bases; junction bases outside the gene matches: 9. In germline, CDR1 is SEHNR, CDR2 FQNEAQ (reference sequence). The CDR3 contains 15 residues. The CDR3 spells CASSPRTGMDEKLFF. The CDR3 DNA reads TGTGCCAGCAGCCCAAGGACAGGAATGGATGAAAAACTGTTTTTT.